There are a few counts of the clone carrying this T cell receptor beta chain. Its antigen is unknown. These data come from a study of blood T cells in healthy people across ages. CDR1 is MNHNS, CDR2 SASEGT, per germline. The V and J ends lost 7 bases and 2 bases respectively, with 18 bases between them. The CDR3 spans 15 residues. Through a sample-barcoded 5' primer and a J-beta primer mix, a second PCR was run for roughly 6 to 11 cycles. In TCRdb, the 5' RACE reads were re-called with MiXCR into one record per CDR3 protein. Of around 1,800,000 distinct CDR3 sequences listed, about two fifths are singletons. Study-wide findings and caveats: PBMC samples, being unsorted, prevented any conclusive comparison of naive and antigen-experienced cells.

This sequence was found in a human donor in good health. The V call is TRBV6-1, the J call TRBJ2-7; tentatively, D is TRBD1 (6 bases). Sequenced sample: blood. CDR3 region: CASKVVSWDTYEQYF. In DNA form, the CDR3 reads TGTGCCAGCAAAGTGGTCTCTTGGGACACCTACGAGCAGTACTTC.